This passage covers 3 T cell receptor beta chains from one sample sequenced in a study of CD8 T cells in Susac syndrome. A quantity of about 0.5 to 1 ug RNA underwent reverse transcription using random hexamers. One entry per CDR3 protein results from TCRdb running MiXCR on the immunoSEQ multiplex PCR reads. The table has 110,000 or so distinct CDR3 sequences, 85% to 95% seen once. The sample consisted of CD4+ T cells from PBMCs. Receptors were obtained from a human donor with multiple sclerosis.

The rearrangement joins TRBV6-1 to TRBJ1-1, with D possibly being TRBD1 (5 bases). Trimming took 5 bases from V and 4 from J, leaving 11 bases between them. The length of the CDR3 is 13 residues. In germline, CDR1 is MNHNS, CDR2 SASEGT. CDR3 sequence: CASSREGTTEAFF. DNA of the CDR3: TGTGCCAGCAGTCGTGAGGGGACCACTGAAGCTTTCTTT.

The chain has TRBV20-1 and TRBJ1-4, with D unresolved. V dropped 1 base and J dropped 10 bases, with 13 bases sitting between them. Germline CDR1 DFQATT, CDR2 SNEGSKA (reference sequence). This CDR3 spans 13 amino acids. The CDR3 spells CSARGGNEGKLFF. The CDR3 DNA follows: TGCAGTGCTAGAGGTGGTAACGAAGGAAAACTGTTTTTT.

This sequence joins TRBV20-1 and TRBJ1-1; no clear D. This CDR3 region has 13 residues. Germline V gives CDR1 DFQATT, CDR2 SNEGSKA (reference sequence). Trimming removed 3 bases at V and 7 bases at J, with 15 bases between. As DNA, the CDR3 is TGCAGTGCTAGCAAGGGAACAGATTTTGAAGCTTTCTTT. It translates to CSASKGTDFEAFF.